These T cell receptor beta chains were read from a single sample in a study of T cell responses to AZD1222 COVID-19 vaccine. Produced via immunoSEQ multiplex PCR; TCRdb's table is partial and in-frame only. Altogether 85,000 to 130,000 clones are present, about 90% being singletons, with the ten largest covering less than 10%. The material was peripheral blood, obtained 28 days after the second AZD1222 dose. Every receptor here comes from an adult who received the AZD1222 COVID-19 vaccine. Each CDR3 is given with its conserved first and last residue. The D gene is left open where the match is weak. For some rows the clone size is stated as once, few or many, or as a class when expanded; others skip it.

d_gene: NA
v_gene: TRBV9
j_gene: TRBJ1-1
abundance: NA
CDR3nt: TGTGCCAGCAGCGTCTCAGGTCAAGGGACTGAAGCTTTCTTT
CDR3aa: CASSVSGQGTEAFF

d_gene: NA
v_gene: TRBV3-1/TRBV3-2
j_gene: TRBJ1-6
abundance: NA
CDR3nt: TGTGCCAGCAGCCAAGATGCGACAGGTTATTCACCCCTCCACTTT
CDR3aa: CASSQDATGYSPLHF

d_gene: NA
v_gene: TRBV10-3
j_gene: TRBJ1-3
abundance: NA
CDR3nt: TGTGCCATCAGTGAATTGGGAAACACCATATATTTT
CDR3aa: CAISELGNTIYF

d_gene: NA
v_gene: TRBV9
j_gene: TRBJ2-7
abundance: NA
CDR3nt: TGTGCCAGCAGCCCCAACCCGGCATTATCCTACGAGCAGTACTTC
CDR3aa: CASSPNPALSYEQYF

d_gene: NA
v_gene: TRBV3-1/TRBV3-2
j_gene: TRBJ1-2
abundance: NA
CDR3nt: TGTGCCAGCAGCCCGCGTTCCAGGGATGGCTACACCTTC
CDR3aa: CASSPRSRDGYTF

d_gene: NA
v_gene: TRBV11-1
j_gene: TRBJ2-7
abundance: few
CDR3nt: TGTGCCAGCACCGCGGGACTTAGCTCCTACGAGCAGTACTTC
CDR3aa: CASTAGLSSYEQYF

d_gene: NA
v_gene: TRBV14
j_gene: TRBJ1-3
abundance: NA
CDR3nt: TGTGCCAGCAGCTACCGTGGGAGCTCTGGAAACACCATATATTTT
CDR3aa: CASSYRGSSGNTIYF

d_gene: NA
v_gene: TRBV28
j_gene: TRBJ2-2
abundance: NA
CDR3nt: TGTGCCAGCACCCCCCCGGGGTCAACCGGGGAGCTGTTTTTT
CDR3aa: CASTPPGSTGELFF

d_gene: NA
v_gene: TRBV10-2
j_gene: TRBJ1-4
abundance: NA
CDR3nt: TGCGCCGCTCGACAGGAGATTAATGAAAAACTGTTTTTT
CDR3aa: CAARQEINEKLFF

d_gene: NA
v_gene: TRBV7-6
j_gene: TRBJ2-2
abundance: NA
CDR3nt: TGTGCCAGCAGCCCCTCCACGGGACTTCGCCCACCCGGGGAGCTGTTTTTT
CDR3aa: CASSPSTGLRPPGELFF

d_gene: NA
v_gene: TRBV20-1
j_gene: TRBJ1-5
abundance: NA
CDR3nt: TGCAGTGTCGGGGGGCCCCAAGCCCAGCATTTT
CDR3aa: CSVGGPQAQHF

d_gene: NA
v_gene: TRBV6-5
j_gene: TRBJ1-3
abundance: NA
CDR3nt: TGTGCCAGCAGTAACAGGGTCTCTGGAAACACCATATATTTT
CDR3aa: CASSNRVSGNTIYF

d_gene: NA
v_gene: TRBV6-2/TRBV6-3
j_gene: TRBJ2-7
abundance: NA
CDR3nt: TGTGCCAGCAGTTCCTACACACGGGGCTACGAGCAGTACTTC
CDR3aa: CASSSYTRGYEQYF

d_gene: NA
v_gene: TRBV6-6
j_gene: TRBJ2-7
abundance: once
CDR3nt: TGTGCCAGTGTGGGTGAGGGGATCCCCTACGAGCAGTACTTC
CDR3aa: CASVGEGIPYEQYF

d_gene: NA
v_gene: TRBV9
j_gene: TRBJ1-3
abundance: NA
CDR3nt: TGTGCCAGCAGCGTAGGGCAGACTGGAAACACCATATATTTT
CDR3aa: CASSVGQTGNTIYF

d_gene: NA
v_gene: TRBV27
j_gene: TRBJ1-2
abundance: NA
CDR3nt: TGTGCCAGCCAACCCGCGGGGGAAGGGAGGGGAGGCTACACCTTC
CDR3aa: CASQPAGEGRGGYTF

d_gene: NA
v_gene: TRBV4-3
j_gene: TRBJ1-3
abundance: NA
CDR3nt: TGCGCCAGCAGCCAAGACCCCTCCCCGGGAGGAAACACCATATATTTT
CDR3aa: CASSQDPSPGGNTIYF

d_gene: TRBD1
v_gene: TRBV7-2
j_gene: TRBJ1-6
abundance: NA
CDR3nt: TGTGCCAGCAGCTCCCGTTCCGGGACAGAAACTGGGGATTACCGCTTT
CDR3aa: CASSSRSGTETGDYRF

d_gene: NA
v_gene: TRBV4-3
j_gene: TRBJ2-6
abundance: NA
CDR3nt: TGCGCCAGCAGCCCTCAGCACGGCTCCTCTGGGGTTTTCCCATCTGGGGCCAACGTCCTGACTTTC
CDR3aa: CASSPQHGSSGVFPSGANVLTF

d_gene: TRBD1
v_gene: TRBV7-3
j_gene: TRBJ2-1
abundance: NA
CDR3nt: TGTGCCAGCAGCTCCGGACAGGGATACTCCTACAATGAGCAGTTCTTC
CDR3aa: CASSSGQGYSYNEQFF

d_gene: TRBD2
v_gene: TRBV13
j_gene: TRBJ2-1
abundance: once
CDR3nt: TGTGCCAGCAGCTCAAGCGGGGGGGCTAGGAATGAGCAGTTCTTC
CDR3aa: CASSSSGGARNEQFF

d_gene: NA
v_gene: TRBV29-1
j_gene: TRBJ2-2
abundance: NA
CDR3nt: TGCAGCGTTGCGAGGACAACCGCGAACACCGGGGAGCTGTTTTTT
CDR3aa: CSVARTTANTGELFF

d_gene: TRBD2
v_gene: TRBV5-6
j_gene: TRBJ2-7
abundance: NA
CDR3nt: TGTGCCAGCAGCTGGGGGACTAGCGGGGGTTACGAGCAGTACTTC
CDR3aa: CASSWGTSGGYEQYF

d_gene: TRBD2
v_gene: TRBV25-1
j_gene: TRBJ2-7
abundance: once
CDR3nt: TGTGCCAGCAGTGAAGCCGGGACTAGCTCCTACGAGCAGTACTTC
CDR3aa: CASSEAGTSSYEQYF

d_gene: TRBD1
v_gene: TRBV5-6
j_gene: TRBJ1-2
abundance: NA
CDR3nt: TGTGCCAGCAGCTTGGCCGGTGGGGGACAGGGAGGCGGCTACACCTTC
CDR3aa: CASSLAGGGQGGGYTF

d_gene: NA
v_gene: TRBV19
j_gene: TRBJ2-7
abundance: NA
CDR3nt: TGTGCCAGTAGTATAGGACAGGCATCCTCCTACGAGCAGTACTTC
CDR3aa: CASSIGQASSYEQYF

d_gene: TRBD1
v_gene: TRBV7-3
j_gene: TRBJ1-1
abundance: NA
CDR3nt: TGTGCCAGCAGCCCCGGACAGGGGGCGCTTGACACTGAAGCTTTCTTT
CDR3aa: CASSPGQGALDTEAFF

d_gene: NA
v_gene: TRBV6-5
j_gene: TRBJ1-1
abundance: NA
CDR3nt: TGTGCCAGCAGCAACTCACGCCGGGTCGGAGAAGCTTTCTTT
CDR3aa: CASSNSRRVGEAFF

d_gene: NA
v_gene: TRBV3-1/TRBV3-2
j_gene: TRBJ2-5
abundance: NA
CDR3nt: TGTGCCAGCAGCCAGAGGGGACAAGAGACCCAGTACTTC
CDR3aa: CASSQRGQETQYF

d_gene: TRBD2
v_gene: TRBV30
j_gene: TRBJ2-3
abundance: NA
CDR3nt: TGTGCCTGGAGACCACTAAGCGGGAGGGCAGATACGCAGTATTTT
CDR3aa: CAWRPLSGRADTQYF

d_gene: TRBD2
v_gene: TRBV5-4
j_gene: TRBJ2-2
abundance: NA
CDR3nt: TGTGCCAGCAGCTTGGGGAGCGGGGCCTCGAACACCGGGGAGCTGTTTTTT
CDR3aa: CASSLGSGASNTGELFF

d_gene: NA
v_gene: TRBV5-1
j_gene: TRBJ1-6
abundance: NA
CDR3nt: TGCGCCAGCAGCTCATTCGCAGGGTCTGATTCACCCCTCCACTTT
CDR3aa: CASSSFAGSDSPLHF

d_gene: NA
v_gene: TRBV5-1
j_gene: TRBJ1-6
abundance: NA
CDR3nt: TGCGCCAGCAGCTCGGGGCCCGAAGGGGTGGGTTCACCCCTCCACTTT
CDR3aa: CASSSGPEGVGSPLHF

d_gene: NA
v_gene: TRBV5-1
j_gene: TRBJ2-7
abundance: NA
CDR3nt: TGCGCCAGCAGCCCGGAGGGGAGTTTCGCCTACGAGCAGTACTTC
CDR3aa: CASSPEGSFAYEQYF

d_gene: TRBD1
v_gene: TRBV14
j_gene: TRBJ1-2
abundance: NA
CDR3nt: TGTGCCAGCAGCCAAGGACGGGGACAGGGTCACTATGGCTACACCTTC
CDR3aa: CASSQGRGQGHYGYTF

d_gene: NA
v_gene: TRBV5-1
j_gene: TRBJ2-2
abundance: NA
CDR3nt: TGCGCCAGCAGCTTTGCACTAGTTTACCGAGGTGGCACCGGGGAGCTGTTTTTT
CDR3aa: CASSFALVYRGGTGELFF

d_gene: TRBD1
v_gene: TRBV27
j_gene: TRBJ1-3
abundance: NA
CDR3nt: TGTGCCAGCAGTTCGTCCAGCTACAGGGGTCGGTCTGGAAACACCATATATTTT
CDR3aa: CASSSSSYRGRSGNTIYF

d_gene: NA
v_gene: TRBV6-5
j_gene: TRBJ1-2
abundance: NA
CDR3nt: TGTGCCAGCAGTTACTCTTTTGGGGGACCGGGGTATGGCTACACCTTC
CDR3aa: CASSYSFGGPGYGYTF

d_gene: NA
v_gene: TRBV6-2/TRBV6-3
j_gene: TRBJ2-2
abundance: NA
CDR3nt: TGTGCCAGCAGTTACTCGACTGGTGACGTTGACACCGGGGAGCTGTTTTTT
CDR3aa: CASSYSTGDVDTGELFF

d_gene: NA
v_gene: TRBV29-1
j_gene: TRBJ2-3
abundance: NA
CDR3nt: TGCAGCGTCACCGGGCCAAGTTCTAGCACAGATACGCAGTATTTT
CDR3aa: CSVTGPSSSTDTQYF

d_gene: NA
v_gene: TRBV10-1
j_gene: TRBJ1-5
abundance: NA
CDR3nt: TGCGCCAGCAGTGGGGACACCGATCAGCCCCAGCATTTT
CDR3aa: CASSGDTDQPQHF

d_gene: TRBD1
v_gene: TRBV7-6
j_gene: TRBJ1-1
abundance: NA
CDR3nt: TGTGCCAGCAGCGGCAGGGGGACCCCGAACACTGAAGCTTTCTTT
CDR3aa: CASSGRGTPNTEAFF

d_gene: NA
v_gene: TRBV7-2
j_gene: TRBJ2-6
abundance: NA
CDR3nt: TGTGCCAGCAGCTTCAGGAGGGGGTCCTCTGGGGCCAACGTCCTGACTTTC
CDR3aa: CASSFRRGSSGANVLTF

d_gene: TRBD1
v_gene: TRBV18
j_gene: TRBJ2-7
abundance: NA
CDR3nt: TGTGCCAGCTCAGCCATGGACAGGGCGCGCTACGAGCAGTACTTC
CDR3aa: CASSAMDRARYEQYF

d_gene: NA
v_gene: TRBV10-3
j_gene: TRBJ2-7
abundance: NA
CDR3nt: TGTGCCATCTCGCTCGCGACAGCCTACGAGCAGTACTTC
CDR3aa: CAISLATAYEQYF

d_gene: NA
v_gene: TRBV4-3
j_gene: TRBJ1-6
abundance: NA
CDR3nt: TGCGCCAGCAGCCAAGAGTGGTCAAATTTTAATTCACCCCTCCACTTT
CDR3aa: CASSQEWSNFNSPLHF

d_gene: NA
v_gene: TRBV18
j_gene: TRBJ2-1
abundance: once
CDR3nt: TGTGCCAGCTCACCACCTCTCGGGAGCTCCTACAATGAGCAGTTCTTC
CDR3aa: CASSPPLGSSYNEQFF